Sequencing of this TCR beta chain was carried out in a study of cytotoxic CD8 clonotypes in ibrutinib-treated CLL. This clone came up a few times. This sample includes further DNA sequences coding for the same CDR3. Here immunoSEQ multiplex PCR was the method, and the copy in TCRdb shows in-frame clones only, minus some. The sample carries 250,000 to 350,000 clones, 70% to 80% recorded once. Looked up from germline, CDR1 is DFQATT and CDR2 is SNEGSKA (reference sequence). This CDR3 region has 9 residues. V lost 5 bases and J 4 bases, leaving 2 bases between the germline ends. This TCR was recovered from a human donor with chronic lymphocytic leukemia. J is TRBJ1-2 and V is TRBV20-1; no clear D gene. The source was PBMCs, collected at disease progression, from a patient treated with ibrutinib. CDR3 sequence reads: CSALYGYTF. CDR3 nucleotide sequence: TGCAGTGCTCTCTATGGCTACACCTTC.